These T cell receptor beta chains were read from a single sample in a study of persistence of HIV-infected CD4 T cells. The assay was immunoSEQ multiplex PCR, and TCRdb's table has in-frame clones only and misses some. The repertoire includes under 60,000 clones, over 70% of them detected once, and 3% sits in the top ten. Which antigens these TCRs recognize remains unknown. The material sequenced was CD4+ T cells sorted from PBMCs after roughly 18-hour stimulation, taken from a patient who received antiretroviral therapy. Receptor source: an adult man with HIV who was CMV-seropositive. Both conserved end residues are part of each CDR3. D genes are given only for firm matches. Size tells how often a clone was seen (once, few, many) or the class of an expanded clone, and some rows leave it out.

J: TRBJ2-2; size: NA; V: TRBV2; D: NA; CDR3: CASSEGGSGRMYTGELFF; DNA: TGTGCCAGCAGTGAGGGTGGTAGCGGACGGATGTACACCGGGGAGCTGTTTTTT
J: TRBJ1-2; size: NA; V: TRBV6-1; D: NA; CDR3: CASSDGRQVRGRGYTF; DNA: TGTGCCAGCAGTGACGGGAGACAGGTCCGAGGAAGAGGCTACACCTTC
J: TRBJ2-5; size: NA; V: TRBV7-8; D: NA; CDR3: CASSLGQFRETQYF; DNA: TGTGCCAGCAGCTTAGGACAGTTCAGGGAGACCCAGTACTTC
J: TRBJ2-7; size: NA; V: TRBV10-3; D: TRBD2; CDR3: CAISGGLAGEAYEQYF; DNA: TGTGCCATCAGTGGGGGACTAGCGGGCGAGGCCTACGAGCAGTACTTC
J: TRBJ1-3; size: NA; V: TRBV7-6; D: NA; CDR3: CASSALGSGNTIYF; DNA: TGTGCCAGCAGCGCACTGGGCTCTGGAAACACCATATATTTT
J: TRBJ2-7; size: NA; V: TRBV12-3/TRBV12-4; D: NA; CDR3: CASSHDSYEQYF; DNA: TGTGCCAGCAGCCACGACAGTTACGAGCAGTACTTC
J: TRBJ1-1; size: NA; V: TRBV5-1; D: TRBD1; CDR3: CASSLVARGRKDTEAFF; DNA: TGCGCCAGCAGCTTGGTCGCCAGGGGGCGCAAGGACACTGAAGCTTTCTTT
J: TRBJ2-1; size: NA; V: TRBV5-1; D: NA; CDR3: CASSLPKSGVSSYNEQFF; DNA: TGCGCCAGCAGCTTACCGAAATCGGGGGTAAGCTCCTACAATGAGCAGTTCTTC
J: TRBJ2-6; size: few; V: TRBV6-4; D: TRBD1; CDR3: CASGPDRGSGANVLTF; DNA: TGTGCCAGCGGTCCTGACAGGGGCTCTGGGGCCAACGTCCTGACTTTC
J: TRBJ1-2; size: NA; V: TRBV29-1; D: NA; CDR3: CSVERWGSDGYTF; DNA: TGCAGCGTTGAACGGTGGGGGTCAGATGGCTACACCTTC
J: TRBJ1-4; size: NA; V: TRBV5-6; D: NA; CDR3: CASSLTPTGFNEKLFF; DNA: TGTGCCAGCAGTTTGACTCCGACAGGTTTTAATGAAAAACTGTTTTTT
J: TRBJ2-5; size: NA; V: TRBV7-2; D: NA; CDR3: CASSRPPGAQYF; DNA: TGTGCCAGCAGCCGCCCCCCGGGTGCCCAGTACTTC
J: TRBJ2-1; size: NA; V: TRBV6-2/TRBV6-3; D: TRBD2; CDR3: CASSKAGGRHNEQFF; DNA: TGTGCCAGCAGCAAAGCGGGAGGTCGCCACAATGAGCAGTTCTTC
J: TRBJ1-4; size: NA; V: TRBV10-3; D: NA; CDR3: CAISGPSANEKLFF; DNA: TGTGCCATCAGTGGGCCGTCGGCTAATGAAAAACTGTTTTTT
J: TRBJ1-3; size: NA; V: TRBV6-6; D: NA; CDR3: CASAQSDAVGNTIYF; DNA: TGTGCCAGCGCCCAATCGGACGCTGTTGGAAACACCATATATTTT
J: TRBJ2-7; size: NA; V: TRBV5-1; D: NA; CDR3: CASSLSEGTPRSYEQYF; DNA: TGCGCCAGCAGCTTGAGTGAAGGGACCCCACGCTCCTACGAGCAGTACTTC
J: TRBJ1-2; size: few; V: TRBV5-1; D: NA; CDR3: CASSLDSINYGYTF; DNA: TGCGCCAGCAGCTTGGACAGCATCAACTATGGCTACACCTTC
J: TRBJ1-5; size: NA; V: TRBV25-1; D: NA; CDR3: CASSDRGWDQPQHF; DNA: TGTGCCAGCAGTGATCGGGGATGGGATCAGCCCCAGCATTTT
J: TRBJ2-7; size: NA; V: TRBV9; D: NA; CDR3: CASSPPGTASYEQYF; DNA: TGTGCCAGCAGCCCCCCCGGGACCGCTTCCTACGAGCAGTACTTC
J: TRBJ1-5; size: NA; V: TRBV27; D: NA; CDR3: CASSLSKGQPQHF; DNA: TGTGCCAGCAGTTTATCAAAGGGTCAGCCCCAGCATTTT
J: TRBJ1-1; size: NA; V: TRBV19; D: NA; CDR3: CASSIGRGRDTEAFF; DNA: TGTGCCAGTAGTATAGGCAGGGGCAGGGACACTGAAGCTTTCTTT
J: TRBJ1-5; size: few; V: TRBV27; D: NA; CDR3: CASSLGSGANQPQHF; DNA: TGTGCCAGCAGTTTAGGGTCAGGGGCCAATCAGCCCCAGCATTTT
J: TRBJ1-5; size: NA; V: TRBV10-3; D: NA; CDR3: CAMARGASISNQPQHF; DNA: TGTGCCATGGCCAGGGGCGCTTCAATAAGCAATCAGCCCCAGCATTTT
J: TRBJ1-4; size: NA; V: TRBV18; D: NA; CDR3: CASSKDSGTTNEKLFF; DNA: TGTGCCAGCTCGAAGGATTCCGGGACGACTAATGAAAAACTGTTTTTT
J: TRBJ2-7; size: once; V: TRBV30; D: TRBD1; CDR3: CAWSVIWDSSYEQYF; DNA: TGTGCCTGGAGTGTAATCTGGGACAGCAGCTACGAGCAGTACTTC
J: TRBJ1-2; size: few; V: TRBV9; D: NA; CDR3: CASSLGQPADGYTF; DNA: TGTGCCAGCAGCCTAGGACAGCCGGCGGATGGCTACACCTTC
J: TRBJ2-5; size: once; V: TRBV11-3; D: NA; CDR3: CASSYSGAETQYF; DNA: TGTGCCAGCAGCTACTCCGGGGCAGAGACCCAGTACTTC
J: TRBJ1-5; size: NA; V: TRBV18; D: NA; CDR3: CASSPGVNQPQHF; DNA: TGTGCCAGCTCACCAGGGGTAAATCAGCCCCAGCATTTT
J: TRBJ1-5; size: NA; V: TRBV6-2/TRBV6-3; D: TRBD1; CDR3: CASNPQGANSNQPQHF; DNA: TGTGCCAGCAACCCCCAGGGGGCTAATAGCAATCAGCCCCAGCATTTT
J: TRBJ1-1; size: NA; V: TRBV5-6; D: TRBD1; CDR3: CASSPTGTGGTEAFF; DNA: TGTGCCAGCAGCCCAACGGGCACAGGGGGCACTGAAGCTTTCTTT
J: TRBJ2-7; size: NA; V: TRBV5-6; D: NA; CDR3: CASSLTAYEQYF; DNA: TGTGCCAGCAGCTTGACAGCTTACGAGCAGTACTTC
J: TRBJ2-7; size: NA; V: TRBV11-3; D: TRBD1; CDR3: CASSNPGQGDNEQYF; DNA: TGTGCCAGCAGCAACCCGGGACAGGGGGACAACGAGCAGTACTTC
J: TRBJ1-3; size: NA; V: TRBV6-5; D: NA; CDR3: CASSYDVGGNTIYF; DNA: TGTGCCAGCAGTTATGACGTTGGGGGAAACACCATATATTTT
J: TRBJ1-5; size: few; V: TRBV19; D: NA; CDR3: CASSEVTGRNQPQHF; DNA: TGTGCCAGTAGTGAGGTAACCGGTCGCAATCAGCCCCAGCATTTT
J: TRBJ2-7; size: NA; V: TRBV5-1; D: TRBD1; CDR3: CASSLALRTGTALGEQYF; DNA: TGCGCCAGCAGCTTGGCCCTTCGGACAGGGACCGCCTTGGGCGAGCAGTACTTC
J: TRBJ2-3; size: NA; V: TRBV20-1; D: NA; CDR3: CSASADTQYF; DNA: TGCAGTGCTTCTGCAGATACGCAGTATTTT
J: TRBJ1-2; size: NA; V: TRBV5-4; D: TRBD1; CDR3: CASSFDRGYGYTF; DNA: TGTGCCAGCAGCTTTGACAGGGGCTATGGCTACACCTTC
J: TRBJ1-2; size: few; V: TRBV7-2; D: TRBD1; CDR3: CASSLARTGNRYTF; DNA: TGTGCCAGCAGCTTAGCCCGGACAGGGAATCGCTACACCTTC
J: TRBJ1-1; size: NA; V: TRBV5-1; D: TRBD1; CDR3: CASSSFPYGTGAAATTEAFF; DNA: TGCGCCAGCAGCTCCTTCCCTTATGGGACAGGGGCGGCGGCTACCACTGAAGCTTTCTTT
J: TRBJ2-2; size: NA; V: TRBV5-1; D: TRBD1; CDR3: CASSLDGRGLDGELFF; DNA: TGCGCCAGCAGCTTGGACGGCAGGGGGTTGGACGGGGAGCTGTTTTTT
J: TRBJ1-5; size: few; V: TRBV4-2; D: NA; CDR3: CASSQERGGYSNQPQHF; DNA: TGTGCCAGCAGCCAAGAAAGGGGGGGTTATAGCAATCAGCCCCAGCATTTT
J: TRBJ2-1; size: NA; V: TRBV6-2/TRBV6-3; D: NA; CDR3: CASSYSRGFYNEQFF; DNA: TGTGCCAGCAGTTACTCCAGGGGTTTCTACAATGAGCAGTTCTTC
J: TRBJ2-3; size: once; V: TRBV5-6; D: TRBD2; CDR3: CASSFSGTVVGDTQYF; DNA: TGTGCCAGCAGCTTTAGCGGGACCGTGGTAGGGGATACGCAGTATTTT
J: TRBJ2-7; size: NA; V: TRBV3-1/TRBV3-2; D: TRBD1; CDR3: CASSRTGGYDEQYF; DNA: TGTGCCAGCAGCCGGACAGGGGGTTACGACGAGCAGTACTTC
J: TRBJ1-1; size: NA; V: TRBV7-6; D: NA; CDR3: CASSLKTEAFF; DNA: TGTGCCAGCAGCTTGAAAACTGAAGCTTTCTTT